The rows below give T cell receptor beta chains drawn from one sample of a study of T cells expressing NK-cell markers. TCRdb re-called the 5' RACE reads; one entry per CDR3 protein, DNA not given. The sample table sets out about 150,000 distinct CDR3 sequences. Material: blood T cells: a sorted CD56 or NKG2C T cell subset, CD4+ or CD8+ T cells, or bulk PBMC T cells (not recorded which). The receptor source for this set is a man aged 18-70 years in good health. Each CDR3 is given with its conserved first and last residue.

J gene: TRBJ2-5
V gene: TRBV7-8
CDR3 length: 15
CDR3 protein: CASSLVGGAGETQYF

J gene: TRBJ1-5
V gene: TRBV3-1
CDR3 length: 15
CDR3 protein: CASSQDLVSGQPQHF

J gene: TRBJ1-5
V gene: TRBV20-1
CDR3 length: 13
CDR3 protein: CSAREENNQPQHF

J gene: TRBJ2-5
V gene: TRBV6-1
CDR3 length: 18
CDR3 protein: CASSEALAGGSYQETQYF

J gene: TRBJ2-7
V gene: TRBV14
CDR3 length: 14
CDR3 protein: CASSHPTGSLEQYF

J gene: TRBJ2-5
V gene: TRBV6-1
CDR3 length: 13
CDR3 protein: CAIKGGPWETQYF

J gene: TRBJ2-1
V gene: TRBV7-2
CDR3 length: 15
CDR3 protein: CATGILGAPYNEQFF

J gene: TRBJ2-5
V gene: TRBV6-1
CDR3 length: 16
CDR3 protein: CASSTRLSHRLATQYF

J gene: TRBJ1-4
V gene: TRBV7-6
CDR3 length: 14
CDR3 protein: CASSPIPENEKLFF

J gene: TRBJ2-5
V gene: TRBV20-1
CDR3 length: 13
CDR3 protein: CSAGTGQQETQYF

J gene: TRBJ2-5
V gene: TRBV10-2
CDR3 length: 20
CDR3 protein: CASSPNRRLRSGGTKETQYF

J gene: TRBJ2-3
V gene: TRBV6-1
CDR3 length: 15
CDR3 protein: CASSALDRSTDTQYF

J gene: TRBJ2-7
V gene: TRBV6-1
CDR3 length: 15
CDR3 protein: CASSPMGETNYEQYF

J gene: TRBJ2-1
V gene: TRBV5-5
CDR3 length: 11
CDR3 protein: CASSRQGEQFF

J gene: TRBJ1-6
V gene: TRBV2
CDR3 length: 14
CDR3 protein: CASRPTGTNSPLHF

J gene: TRBJ2-1
V gene: TRBV9
CDR3 length: 15
CDR3 protein: CASSGGGLGGNEQFF

J gene: TRBJ1-2
V gene: TRBV12-3/TRBV12-4
CDR3 length: 16
CDR3 protein: CASSLSRTGNNYGYTF

J gene: TRBJ2-7
V gene: TRBV2
CDR3 length: 15
CDR3 protein: CASSEDLGQGNEQYF

J gene: TRBJ1-1
V gene: TRBV5-1
CDR3 length: 14
CDR3 protein: CASSHRSQNTEAFF

J gene: TRBJ2-7
V gene: TRBV3-1
CDR3 length: 17
CDR3 protein: CASSPGTSEPRTYEQYF

J gene: TRBJ2-7
V gene: TRBV2
CDR3 length: 16
CDR3 protein: CASSEYTSGSSYEQYF

J gene: TRBJ2-5
V gene: TRBV11-2
CDR3 length: 18
CDR3 protein: CASSFPAPLVAGTVAQYF

J gene: TRBJ1-1
V gene: TRBV12-3/TRBV12-4
CDR3 length: 18
CDR3 protein: CDRSSSIRAPVGNTEAFF

J gene: TRBJ2-4
V gene: TRBV2
CDR3 length: 15
CDR3 protein: CASSEAAGGSGIQYF

J gene: TRBJ2-2
V gene: TRBV10-3
CDR3 length: 16
CDR3 protein: CAISELWATGTGELFF

J gene: TRBJ2-7
V gene: TRBV7-9
CDR3 length: 16
CDR3 protein: CASSSRQGSGVNEQYF

J gene: TRBJ2-5
V gene: TRBV15
CDR3 length: 15
CDR3 protein: CATSRDRGPSVAQYF

J gene: TRBJ1-1
V gene: TRBV2
CDR3 length: 15
CDR3 protein: CASRHETGGNTEAFF